Listed here are 4 T cell receptor beta chains from one sample, sequenced in a study of blood T cell repertoires in COVID-19. Assay used: immunoSEQ multiplex PCR; TCRdb lists only in-frame clones, some missing. There are around 160,000 clones in the sample; 85% to 90% occur only once, and roughly 12% lies in the top ten. Sequencing used peripheral blood. The receptors shown here come from a man between 18 and 35 years old with COVID-19, enrolled during active disease.

This chain joins TRBV7-9 and TRBJ1-2; no firm D call. V gave up 5 bases and J gave up 4 bases, with 11 bases separating them. Per the germline V gene, CDR1 is SEHNR and CDR2 is FQNEAQ (reference sequence). This CDR3 is 13 amino acids long. The DNA for the CDR3 is TGTGCCAGCAGCGCCACAGCTCCCTATGGCTACACCTTC. It specifies CASSATAPYGYTF.

This chain uses TRBV11-2 with TRBJ2-7; TRBD2 might be the D (6 bases). There are 15 residues in the CDR3. V lost 4 bases and J lost 3, with 16 bases in between. From germline, CDR1 is SGHAT and CDR2 FQNNGV. The CDR3 protein is CASSSSGLSHYEQYF. The DNA for the CDR3 is TGTGCCAGCAGCTCCTCGGGACTGTCACACTACGAGCAGTACTTC.

V and J are TRBV7-9 and TRBJ2-7; 12 bases align to TRBD2. The CDR3 consists of 15 residues. From germline, CDR1 is SEHNR and CDR2 FQNEAQ (reference sequence). V was clipped by 4 bases and J by 3 bases; unmatched bases: 4. CDR3 sequence (DNA): TGTGCCAGCAGCTCTCTAGCGGGAGGGATCTACGAGCAGTACTTC. Translation gives CASSSLAGGIYEQYF.

The CDR3 loop is CASSKAPRVNYYEQYF. As DNA, the CDR3 is TGTGCCAGCAGCAAAGCGCCACGCGTAAATTACTACGAGCAGTACTTC. The chain combines TRBV21-1 with TRBJ2-7; the D segment call TRBD2 is taken from the table without a DNA check. TRBV21-1 is assigned pseudogene status. This CDR3 region has 16 residues.